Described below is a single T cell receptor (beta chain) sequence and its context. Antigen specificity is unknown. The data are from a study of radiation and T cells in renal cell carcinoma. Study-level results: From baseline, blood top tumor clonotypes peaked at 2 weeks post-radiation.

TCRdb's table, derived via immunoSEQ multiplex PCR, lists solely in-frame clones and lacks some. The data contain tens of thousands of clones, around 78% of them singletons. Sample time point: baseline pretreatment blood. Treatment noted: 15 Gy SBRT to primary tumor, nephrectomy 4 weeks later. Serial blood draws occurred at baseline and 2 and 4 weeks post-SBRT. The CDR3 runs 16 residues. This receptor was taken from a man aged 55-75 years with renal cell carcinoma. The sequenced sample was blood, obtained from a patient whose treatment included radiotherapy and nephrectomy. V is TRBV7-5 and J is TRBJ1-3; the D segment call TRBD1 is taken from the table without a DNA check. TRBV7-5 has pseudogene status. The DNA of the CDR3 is TGTGCCAGAAGCATAAGAGACAGAAGCTCTGGAAACACCATATATTTT. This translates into CARSIRDRSSGNTIYF.